This T cell receptor (beta chain) is drawn from a study of cytomegalovirus exposure and HLA in healthy donors. The study ran its PCR with 60 Vbeta and 13 Jbeta primers. The repertoire was sequenced with immunoSEQ multiplex PCR; TCRdb's copy has only in-frame clones and lacks some. The table lists around 41,000 clones, roughly 51% of them singletons, with around 6% in the top ten. Broader study findings: Clonal expansion was found to be greater in HLA-associated TCR beta chains than in equally common others in a later analysis. Both high specificity and high sensitivity reportedly marked the classifier's diagnosis of cytomegalovirus status. HLA restriction was apparent for most CMV-associated TCR beta chains in a later analysis.

CDR3 length: 15 residues. Germline V lookup: CDR1 SGHTA, CDR2 FQGNSA. Of note for this clone: Its specificity is unknown. The junction departs from germline at one end; a sequencing error may be responsible.

Sequenced: PBMCs. The V and J genes are TRBV7-2 and TRBJ2-3; 11 nucleotides line up with TRBD2. This clonotype was obtained from a man between 60 and 75 years old in good health and CMV-seronegative. The CDR3 is CASSLAGGRTDTQYF. The CDR3 DNA follows: TGTGCCAGCAGCCTAGCGGGAGGAAGGACAGATACGCAGTATTTT.